The 17 T cell receptor beta chains in this list originate from one sample, sequenced in a study of blood T cells in healthy people across ages. Primed by a sample-barcoded 5' primer and a J-beta primer mix, a second PCR proceeded for about 6 to 12 cycles. TCRdb ran MiXCR on the 5' RACE reads and lists one entry per CDR3 protein. The data show 750,000 or so distinct CDR3 sequences, around a quarter seen once. The data were also submitted as part of a second study, on T cells of mothers and their children.

The source material was blood. The receptors derive from a boy between 10 and 17 years old in good health.

This rearrangement joins TRBV12-3 or TRBV12-4 to TRBJ2-5; 10 bases fit TRBD2. TRBJ2-1 matches the DNA end more closely, so the J call is doubtful. This CDR3 region has 15 residues. The CDR3 loop reads CASSQREGGANEQFF. The DNA of the CDR3 is TGTGCCAGCAGTCAGCGGGAGGGCGGTGCGAATGAGCAGTTCTTC.

The chain employs TRBV29-1 and TRBJ2-5; TRBD2 is a possible D gene (5 bases). The CDR3 extends over 13 amino acids. Trimming took 6 bases from V and 5 from J, leaving 16 bases between them. The germline V gene encodes CDR1 SQVTM and CDR2 ANQGSEA. CDR3 residues: CSVTTKNRETQYF. CDR3 nucleotides: TGCAGCGTGACGACTAAGAACCGGGAGACCCAGTACTTC.

CDR3 sequence reads: CSVEDFTSGVWGQETQYF. The CDR3 nucleotides read TGCAGCGTTGAGGACTTCACTAGCGGGGTTTGGGGCCAAGAGACCCAGTACTTC. The V and J genes are TRBV29-1 and TRBJ2-5, with 10 bases fitting TRBD2. With V trimmed by 3 bases and J by 1 base, 14 bases remained unmatched. Looked up from germline, CDR1 is SQVTM and CDR2 is ANQGSEA. The CDR3 consists of 18 residues. Filled out from reference TRBV29-1 and TRBJ2-5, the complete variable domain reads SAVISQKPSRDICQRGTSLTIQCQVDSQVTMMFWYRQQPGQSLTLIATANQGSEATYESGFVIDKFPISRPNLTFSTLTVSNMSPEDSSIYLCSVEDFTSGVWGQETQYFGPGTRLLVL.

The V and J genes are TRBV12-3 or TRBV12-4 and TRBJ1-3; D call uncertain. V dropped 8 bases and J dropped 2 bases, with 7 bases sitting between them. The CDR3 is 12 residues long. The CDR3 reads CASGYAGNTIYF. CDR3 coding DNA: TGTGCCAGCGGGTATGCTGGAAACACCATATATTTT.

The J gene is TRBJ2-5, the V gene TRBV5-6; 7 bases map to TRBD2. With the DNA end fitting TRBJ2-7 better, the J assignment may be wrong. The CDR3 has 14 amino acids. The V gene's germline CDR1 is SGHDT and CDR2 YYEEEE. The CDR3 protein is CASSTGLGAYEQYF. DNA of the CDR3: TGTGCCAGCAGCACTGGACTAGGGGCCTACGAGCAGTACTTC.

In this sample, this clonotype turned up a few times. This chain links TRBV3-1 with TRBJ1-5; D ambiguous. This CDR3 has 15 residues. V was cut by 0 bases and J by 7 bases, with 13 bases left in between. Germline V gene sequence: CDR1 LGHDT, CDR2 YNNKEL (reference sequence). Written as DNA, the CDR3 is TGTGCCAGCAGCCAAGATATTGGGAACCCCCAGCCCCAGCATTTT. This codes for CASSQDIGNPQPQHF.

A word on this clonotype: One end of the junction does not line up with germline, which may come from a read error. The J gene is TRBJ1-2, the V gene TRBV6-4; the match to TRBD1 covers 7 bases. CDR3 length equals 9 residues. Germline CDR1 reads MRHNA; CDR2 reads SNTAGT. The CDR3 loop is CASSRDSVF. CDR3 nucleotides: TGTGCCAGCAGTCGGGACAGCGTCTTC.

The chain combines TRBV29-1 with TRBJ2-1; D gene uncertain. V gave up 4 bases and J gave up 1 base, with 8 bases separating them. Germline V gene sequence: CDR1 SQVTM, CDR2 ANQGSEA. The length of the CDR3 is 13 residues. Written as DNA, the CDR3 is TGCAGCGTTGTTAGCAAGTCCTACAATGAGCAGTTCTTC. Translating gives CSVVSKSYNEQFF.

The rearrangement joins TRBV2 to TRBJ2-5; D may be TRBD1 (7 bases). Germline CDR1 reads SNHLY; CDR2 reads FYNNEI. V shed 8 bases and J shed 5 bases, with 15 bases lying between them. CDR3 length: 13 amino acids. For the CDR3, the DNA is TGTGCCAGCGGAAGCAGGGGGGCGGAGACCCAGTACTTC. As protein: CASGSRGAETQYF.

This clonotype appeared a few times. The chain carries TRBV6-1 and TRBJ1-2; perhaps TRBD1 as D (5 bases). Trimming shortened V by 9 bases and J by 0 bases, and 14 bases separated the two germline ends. The CDR3 is 14 amino acids. CDR1 and CDR2 from the germline V gene are MNHNS and SASEGT. Here the CDR3 reads CASNRDVANYGYTF. The CDR3 DNA follows: TGTGCCAGTAACCGGGACGTAGCTAACTATGGCTACACCTTC.

This chain connects TRBV6-6 to TRBJ2-1; 9 nucleotides agree with TRBD1. V lost 10 bases, J lost 4 bases, and 5 bases stayed unmatched. The germline V gene has CDR1 MNHNY and CDR2 SVGAGI (reference sequence). This CDR3 spans 13 amino acids. The CDR3 coding sequence is TGTGCCATTTCGGGACAGGGTTACAATGAGCAGTTCTTC. Protein: CAISGQGYNEQFF.

Details on this clonotype: At one boundary the junction diverges from the germline segment, which might be a read error. The gene calls are TRBV4-3 and TRBJ1-5, with 8 bases lining up with TRBD1. CDR3 length: 15 amino acids. CDR1 and CDR2 from the germline V gene are LGHNA and YSLEER. This chain's CDR3 is CASSQGRGRGQLQHF. CDR3 coding DNA: TGCGCCAGCAGCCAAGGCAGGGGGCGCGGGCAGCTCCAGCATTTT.

This clonotype was detected only a few times. This chain joins TRBV5-1 and TRBJ2-5; the match to TRBD2 covers 11 bases. The J call may not be correct, given that the DNA end is closer to TRBJ2-7. Germline V CDR1 and CDR2: SGHRS, YFSETQ. This CDR3 spans 18 amino acids. CDR3 nucleotides: TGCGCCAGCAGCTCGAGTCCCGGGACTAGCGGATACTCCTACGAGCAGTACTTC. It is translated as CASSSSPGTSGYSYEQYF.

This clonotype was counted between two and nine times. V usage is TRBV7-9 and J usage is TRBJ2-5; TRBD2 agrees at 7 bases. Gene TRBJ2-1 matches the end of the DNA better, so the J call may be wrong. The CDR3 sequence is 14 residues long. Germline CDR1 SEHNR, CDR2 FQNEAQ (reference sequence). CDR3 in DNA: TGTGCCAGCAGCCGACGGGACTACCCAAATGAGCAGTTCTTC. Its translation is CASSRRDYPNEQFF.

This clonotype was found a few times. The CDR3 protein is CASSYKAGGSTDTQYF. The CDR3 nucleotides are TGTGCCAGCAGTTACAAAGCGGGGGGTTCCACAGATACGCAGTATTTT. The chain carries TRBV6-2 or TRBV6-3 and TRBJ2-3, with 9 bases fitting TRBD2. The CDR3 spans 16 residues. Per the germline V gene, CDR1 is MNHEY and CDR2 is SVGEGT. V shed 2 bases, J shed 2 bases, and the junction held 5 bases outside the gene matches.

This sequence joins TRBV7-9 and TRBJ2-1; 10 bases are shared with TRBD2. The V and J ends lost 4 bases and 8 bases, in that order; junction bases with no gene match: 8. The CDR3 is 15 residues long. The germline V gene encodes CDR1 SEHNR and CDR2 FQNEAQ (reference sequence). As DNA, the CDR3 is TGTGCCAGCAGCTCACTTGGGACTAGCGCATATGAGCAGTTCTTC. It encodes CASSSLGTSAYEQFF.

This clonotype was seen a handful of times. The rearrangement links TRBV28 to TRBJ2-7, with unresolved D. Germline CDR1 MDHEN, CDR2 SYDVKM. This CDR3 contains 10 residues. V lost 10 bases, J lost 3 bases, and 7 bases lay in between. CDR3 loop: CATRSYEQYF. CDR3 bases: TGTGCCACCAGGAGCTACGAGCAGTACTTC.